Listed below are T cell receptor beta chains from one sample, sequenced in a study of cytomegalovirus exposure and HLA in healthy donors. TCRdb's copy holds only in-frame clones and misses some; the assay was immunoSEQ multiplex PCR. This sample carries tens of thousands of clones, with around 1.1% going to the ten biggest clones. The sequenced sample consisted of PBMCs. These receptors all stem from a woman aged 30 to 39 in good health and CMV-seronegative. CDR3s include the opening cysteine and the closing phenylalanine or tryptophan. D genes are given only for firm matches.

v_call	j_call	d_call	cdr3_nt	cdr3_aa
TRBV6-1	TRBJ2-7	TRBD2	TGTGCCAGCAGACTAGCGGCGGACTACGAGCAGTACTTC	CASRLAADYEQYF
TRBV18	TRBJ2-1	TRBD2	TGTGCCAGCTCGCCTACTAGCGGGGGTTACTACAATGAGCAGTTCTTC	CASSPTSGGYYNEQFF
TRBV29-1	TRBJ2-7	NA	TGCAGCGTTGAACATTTTTCCTACGAGCAGTACTTC	CSVEHFSYEQYF
TRBV6-5	TRBJ2-1	NA	TGTGCCAGCAGCCCACAGGGTAAAGGGTTGAATGAGCAGTTCTTC	CASSPQGKGLNEQFF
TRBV19	TRBJ2-5	NA	TGTGCCAGTAGTACGACTATTTCCATGAAAGAGACCCAGTACTTC	CASSTTISMKETQYF
TRBV29-1	TRBJ1-2	NA	TGCAGCGTTGTCACGGATGGGCTAAGGGGCTACACCTTC	CSVVTDGLRGYTF
TRBV6-5	TRBJ1-3	NA	TGTGCCAGCAGCCGACAGCGCTCCGGAAACACCATATATTTT	CASSRQRSGNTIYF
TRBV4-1	TRBJ1-1	TRBD1	TGCGCCAGCAGCCAGGACGACAGGGGGCTAGGTACTGAAGCTTTCTTT	CASSQDDRGLGTEAFF
TRBV30	TRBJ2-5	TRBD2	TGTGCCTGGAGTGTACGGCTAGCGGGGGGCACGCCCCACGAGACCCAGTACTTC	CAWSVRLAGGTPHETQYF
TRBV19	TRBJ2-5	NA	TGTGCCAGTAGTATGGACTGGCAAGAGACCCAGTACTTC	CASSMDWQETQYF
TRBV18	TRBJ2-1	TRBD2	TGTGCCAGCTCACCGAAAGTCGGGACTACCCGCTACAATGAGCAGTTCTTC	CASSPKVGTTRYNEQFF
TRBV7-2	TRBJ1-2	TRBD1	TGTGCCAGCAGCTACGGACAGGGTCATGGCTACACCTTC	CASSYGQGHGYTF
TRBV30	TRBJ2-4	NA	TGTGCCTGGAGCCAGGTGGCAGGGTCCAAAAACATTCAGTACTTC	CAWSQVAGSKNIQYF
TRBV7-7	TRBJ2-2	TRBD1	TGTGCCAGCAGCCCCGGGACAGGGAGAGACGGGGAGCTGTTTTTT	CASSPGTGRDGELFF
TRBV5-1	TRBJ2-1	TRBD2	TGCGCCAGCAGCTTACTCGGGGGGGCCGACAATGAGCAGTTCTTC	CASSLLGGADNEQFF
TRBV6-1	TRBJ1-3	NA	TGTGCCAGCATGGACATTTTTGCCATATATTTT	CASMDIFAIYF
TRBV7-8	TRBJ2-2	NA	TGTGCCAGCAGCTCGTCAAGACTAGGTGGGACCGGGGAGCTGTTTTTT	CASSSSRLGGTGELFF
TRBV30	TRBJ1-4	TRBD1	TGTGCCGGGAGTGTACAGGGGGGGCTTAATGAAAAACTGTTTTTT	CAGSVQGGLNEKLFF
TRBV29-1	TRBJ2-5	NA	TGCAGCGTTGTAGGGGAAGAGACCCAGTACTTC	CSVVGEETQYF
TRBV7-9	TRBJ2-3	NA	TGTGCCAGCAGCTTTGGGGGCGACGGCACAGATACGCAGTATTTT	CASSFGGDGTDTQYF
TRBV19	TRBJ2-2	NA	TGTGCCAGTGCATCGAATGGGGGGGGCGCGGCCGGGGAGCTGTTTTTT	CASASNGGGAAGELFF
TRBV9	TRBJ1-3	TRBD1	TGTGCCAGCACCCAGGGACAGGCGCCCGGAAACACCATATATTTT	CASTQGQAPGNTIYF
TRBV7-9	TRBJ2-2	TRBD2	TGTGCCAGCAGCTTGAGACTAGCGGGAGCCACGGGGACCGGGGAGCTGTTTTTT	CASSLRLAGATGTGELFF
TRBV30	TRBJ2-2	NA	TGTGCCGGGAGTGAGTGGGGGGGCTTAACCGGGGAGCTGTTTTTT	CAGSEWGGLTGELFF
TRBV9	TRBJ2-1	NA	TGTGCCAGCAGCCCGCGAGGAAGACTGAACAATGAGCAGTTCTTC	CASSPRGRLNNEQFF
TRBV18	TRBJ1-1	TRBD1	TGTGCCAGCTCACGCGACAGGGGCGCTGAAGCTTTCTTT	CASSRDRGAEAFF
TRBV13	TRBJ2-7	NA	TGTGCCAGCAGCTTTAGACAGGCCCCCTACGAGCAGTACTTC	CASSFRQAPYEQYF
TRBV6-6	TRBJ1-1	NA	TGTGCCAGCAGTCCCGCGTACACTGAAGCTTTCTTT	CASSPAYTEAFF
TRBV4-1	TRBJ2-7	NA	TGCGCCAGCAGCCAAGACTGGGGTAGCGGCTACGAGCAGTACTTC	CASSQDWGSGYEQYF
TRBV5-1	TRBJ1-1	TRBD1	TGCGCCAGCAGCTCGGACAGGGCGATAATGAACACTGAAGCTTTCTTT	CASSSDRAIMNTEAFF
TRBV4-1	TRBJ2-2	NA	TGCGCCAGCAGCCAAGATCCGCGGGGAACCGGGGAGCTGTTTTTT	CASSQDPRGTGELFF
TRBV5-1	TRBJ1-4	NA	TGCGCCAGCAACGCGGGGGGCGACCTGGAAAAACTGTTTTTT	CASNAGGDLEKLFF
TRBV2	TRBJ1-1	NA	TGTGCCAGCAGGGCCTTGGGGGCGCAGAACACTGAAGCTTTCTTT	CASRALGAQNTEAFF
TRBV7-9	TRBJ2-7	NA	TGTGCCAGCAGCTATGGACAGAACTACGAGCAGTACTTC	CASSYGQNYEQYF
TRBV7-8	TRBJ2-7	NA	TGTGCCAGCAGCCCACACCAGGGGCCGGCCTACGAGCAGTACTTC	CASSPHQGPAYEQYF